The 18 T cell receptor beta chains reported below all come from one sample, sequenced in a study of T cell changes during pregnancy in multiple sclerosis. This table comes from immunoSEQ multiplex PCR, and its TCRdb copy is limited to in-frame clones, with some not included. The table lists around 86,000 clones, approximately 95% of them singletons, with 1% in the top ten. Sequencing was performed on peripheral blood, taken in the first trimester of pregnancy. Source of these receptors: a female donor with multiple sclerosis, enrolled in a pregnancy study.

The genes are TRBV7-3 and TRBJ2-5, with 10 bases fitting TRBD2. Germline lookup yields CDR1 SGHTA and CDR2 FQGTGA. V shed 3 bases and J 1 base; nucleotides not matched to a gene: 2. This CDR3 is 15 amino acids long. The chain's CDR3 is CASSFSGGAQETQYF. The CDR3 coding sequence is TGTGCCAGCAGCTTCAGCGGGGGGGCCCAAGAGACCCAGTACTTC.

The gene calls are TRBV11-2 and TRBJ2-7; the D gene is possibly TRBD1 (6 bases). The CDR3 has 15 residues. Germline loops: CDR1 SGHAT, CDR2 FQNNGV. V lost 4 bases, J lost 4 bases, and 17 bases lay in between. This CDR3 reads CASSSLTGFRYEQYF. CDR3 bases: TGTGCCAGCAGCTCCCTTACAGGGTTTCGGTACGAGCAGTACTTC.

V is TRBV27 and J is TRBJ1-1; D remains ambiguous. V dropped 3 bases and J dropped 4 bases, with 6 bases sitting between them. The CDR3 is made up of 12 amino acids. CDR1 is MNHEY and CDR2 is SMNVEV in the germline V gene (reference sequence). Written as DNA, the CDR3 is TGTGCCAGCAGTTTGACGGGCACTGAAGCTTTCTTT. Translating gives CASSLTGTEAFF.

Here the CDR3 reads CASRELGGTQYF. The CDR3 bases are TGTGCCAGCAGGGAACTAGGAGGGACCCAGTACTTC. V and J are TRBV6-1 and TRBJ2-5; D possibly corresponds to TRBD2 (5 bases). V was shortened by 6 bases and J by 7 bases, with 12 bases between the two germline ends. Germline V gives CDR1 MNHNS, CDR2 SASEGT. This CDR3 has 12 amino acids.

As regards this clone: Other DNA sequences in this specimen translate into the identical CDR3. This chain links TRBV10-3 with TRBJ2-7, with D unresolved. Per the germline V gene, CDR1 is ENHRY and CDR2 is SYGVKD. V dropped 5 bases and J dropped 3 bases, with 8 bases sitting between them. The CDR3 has 12 residues. CDR3 sequence reads: CAISSRRYEQYF. The CDR3 DNA sequence: TGTGCCATCAGTTCTAGACGCTACGAGCAGTACTTC.

Concerning this clone itself: The junction shows a germline mismatch at one end, possibly a read error. This same CDR3 is encoded by further DNA sequences in the sample. V usage is TRBV7-3 and J usage is TRBJ1-1; D is uncertain. The CDR3 has 16 amino acids. CDR1 is SGHTA and CDR2 is FQGTGA in the germline V gene. The DNA of the CDR3 is TGTGCCAGCAGCTTAACCCCGGGGTACACGAACACTGAGGCTTTCTTT. The encoded protein is CASSLTPGYTNTEAFF.

V usage is TRBV4-1 and J usage is TRBJ2-7, with 7 positions matching TRBD2. This CDR3 is 15 amino acids long. The germline gives CDR1 MGHRA, CDR2 YSYEKL. The J segment lost 2 bases and the V segment lost 1 base, leaving 5 bases of the junction unmatched. In nucleotides, the CDR3 is TGCGCCAGCAGCCAAGCCCCTAGCGGAACCTACGAGCAGTACTTC. This encodes CASSQAPSGTYEQYF.

This clone was picked up a small number of times. V and J are TRBV25-1 and TRBJ1-6, with D unresolved. Germline CDR1 is MGHDK and CDR2 is SYGVNS. This CDR3 region has 15 residues. V gave up 1 base and J gave up 9 bases, with 13 bases separating them. This CDR3 reads CASSESLSEGSPLHF. In DNA form, the CDR3 reads TGTGCCAGCAGTGAATCCCTCAGCGAAGGTTCACCCCTCCACTTT.

This chain joins TRBV28 and TRBJ2-7; D perhaps matches TRBD1 (6 bases). Germline V gene data show CDR1 as MDHEN and CDR2 as SYDVKM. V was clipped by 7 bases and J by 5 bases, with 15 bases between them. CDR3 length equals 13 residues. CDR3 protein: CASKGGSGHEQYF. For the CDR3, the DNA is TGTGCCAGCAAAGGGGGATCAGGGCACGAGCAGTACTTC.

V and J are TRBV18 and TRBJ1-2; the match to TRBD1 covers 8 bases. Germline V CDR1 and CDR2: KGHSH, LQKENI. This CDR3 has 15 residues. After removal of 5 bases from V and 8 bases from J, the junction contained 13 bases not matched to a gene. This chain's CDR3 is CASSVDRGRSSGYTF. The CDR3 DNA sequence: TGTGCCAGCTCAGTCGACAGGGGCAGATCCTCGGGCTACACCTTC.

The CDR3: CASSWVSGSGHNEQFF. DNA for the CDR3: TGCGCCAGCAGCTGGGTTAGCGGGAGTGGGCACAATGAGCAGTTCTTC. This chain connects TRBV5-1 to TRBJ2-1; 9 bases align to TRBD2. The CDR3 length is 16 residues. Trimming cost V 3 bases and J 5 bases; bases outside gene matches: 9. The germline CDR1 and CDR2 sequences are SGHRS and YFSETQ.

The V gene is TRBV20-1, the J gene TRBJ1-2; no reliable D call. V lost 6 bases and J 8 bases, leaving 13 bases between the germline ends. The CDR3 covers 11 residues. Germline V lookup: CDR1 DFQATT, CDR2 SNEGSKA (reference sequence). CDR3 sequence (DNA): TGCAGTGCCCCCACCTTGCGAGGCTACACCTTC. Encoded protein: CSAPTLRGYTF.

This clone was picked up one time. The chain carries TRBV19 and TRBJ2-7; a possible D gene is TRBD2 (6 bases). The CDR3 extends over 14 amino acids. Trimming pared 3 bases from V and 5 bases from J, leaving 14 bases between. CDR1 and CDR2 from the germline V gene are LNHDA and SQIVND (reference sequence). Here the CDR3 reads CASSMATGGDEQYF. CDR3 DNA sequence: TGTGCCAGTAGTATGGCCACAGGCGGGGACGAGCAGTACTTC.

The V and J genes are TRBV2 and TRBJ2-1; perhaps TRBD1 as D (5 bases). V was trimmed by 2 bases and J by 4 bases, leaving 6 bases between them. This CDR3 has 13 amino acids. Germline V gene sequence: CDR1 SNHLY, CDR2 FYNNEI. CDR3 bases: TGTGCCAGCAGTGAAACAGGATACAATGAGCAGTTCTTC. The encoded protein is CASSETGYNEQFF.

The chain is built from TRBV11-2 and TRBJ2-3; TRBD2 agrees at 9 bases. Germline values: CDR1 SGHAT, CDR2 FQNNGV. The CDR3 contains 18 residues. Losses at the gene ends were 0 bases for V and 3 bases for J; bases not matched to a gene: 10. The CDR3 is CASSLDPPGLAQTDTQYF. CDR3 sequence (DNA): TGTGCCAGCAGCTTAGATCCGCCGGGACTAGCTCAGACAGATACGCAGTATTTT.

As DNA, the CDR3 is TGTGCCAGCAGTGGGGGACTAGCGGGGTCCGGGGAGCTGTTTTTT. Protein product: CASSGGLAGSGELFF. The V and J genes are TRBV6-1 and TRBJ2-2, with 13 bases matching TRBD2. The germline gives CDR1 MNHNS, CDR2 SASEGT. Trimming cost V 4 bases and J 6 bases; bases outside gene matches: 2. The CDR3 is 15 residues long.

The chain has TRBV5-1 and TRBJ2-7; the D gene is possibly TRBD2 (6 bases). The germline V gene encodes CDR1 SGHRS and CDR2 YFSETQ. Trimming took 0 bases from V and 6 from J, leaving 16 bases between them. There are 15 residues in the CDR3. The CDR3 loop reads CASSLGGGTPLEQYF. CDR3 DNA sequence: TGCGCCAGCAGCTTGGGGGGCGGGACTCCCCTCGAGCAGTACTTC.

This clone was seen once. The chain is built from TRBV29-1 and TRBJ2-7; 8 positions match TRBD1. The CDR3 has 13 residues. The germline V gene encodes CDR1 SQVTM and CDR2 ANQGSEA. V was pared by 1 base and J by 3 bases, with 2 bases of the junction left unmatched. DNA of the CDR3: TGCAGCGTTGAAGGGACAGGGAACTACGAGCAGTACTTC. It translates to CSVEGTGNYEQYF.